This TCR beta chain was profiled in a study of response to subunit inactivated influenza vaccine. This clonotype came up a few times. TCRdb ran MiXCR on the RT-PCR reads and lists one entry per CDR3 protein. This table holds under 800,000 distinct CDR3 sequences, 14% found once. Trimming removed 2 bases at V and 4 bases at J, with 15 bases between. This CDR3 is 15 amino acids long. Germline V CDR1 and CDR2: DFQATT, SNEGSKA (reference sequence). The sequence derives from a man aged 45-65 years who received an inactivated influenza vaccine. The genes are TRBV20-1 and TRBJ2-1; no clear D. Here the sequenced sample was PBMCs from blood, taken less than 15 days before vaccination. The CDR3 loop reads CSARPTGRPYNEQFF. The CDR3, as DNA: TGCAGTGCTAGACCAACCGGACGCCCGTACAATGAGCAGTTCTTC.